This T cell receptor beta chain was identified in a study of blood T cell repertoires in COVID-19. The V segment lost 6 bases and the J segment 5 bases; nucleotides outside the gene matches: 6. Germline V gene data show CDR1 as MNHEY and CDR2 as SVGAGI. The CDR3 has 13 amino acids. Clones were read by immunoSEQ multiplex PCR, and TCRdb kept only the in-frame ones, dropping some. The sample has about 140,000 clones, more than 75% seen once. This receptor was identified in a man aged 60 to 75 who had recovered from COVID-19. J is TRBJ1-2 and V is TRBV6-5; 7 bases fit TRBD1. The sequenced sample was PBMCs or T cells enriched from blood (not recorded which). The CDR3, as DNA: TGTGCCAGCAGGAGACAGGGCGGGTATGGCTACACCTTC. This codes for CASRRQGGYGYTF.